The next 15 T cell receptor beta chains were all read from a single sample in a study of T cells in Graves' hyperthyroidism and ophthalmopathy. RNA transcripts yielded amplified TCR beta CDR3 regions. First-round RT-PCR targeting the TCR CDR3 was performed with the HTBI primer set. TCRdb independently ran MiXCR on the multiplex PCR reads; one entry per CDR3 protein. Of about 740,000 distinct CDR3 sequences in the sample, 14% were seen once. The specimen was blood. These receptors were obtained from a woman between 18 and 30 years old with Graves' hyperthyroidism.

This clonotype was counted between two and nine times. The chain carries TRBV15 and TRBJ1-1; D is undetermined. From germline, CDR1 is LNHNV and CDR2 YYDKDF (reference sequence). Trimming stripped 0 bases from V and 5 bases from J, with 13 bases between. The CDR3 is made up of 15 amino acids. The CDR3 spells CATSREPGPRTEAFF. In DNA form, the CDR3 reads TGTGCCACCAGCAGAGAACCAGGACCGAGGACTGAAGCTTTCTTT.

In its sample, this clonotype was seen a few times. The CDR3 DNA is TGTGCCAGCACCGGGACAATTAATTCACCCCTCCACTTT. The encoded protein is CASTGTINSPLHF. The rearrangement links TRBV2 to TRBJ1-6, with D possibly TRBD1 on 6 matching bases. The V and J ends lost 7 bases and 6 bases respectively, with 10 bases between them. The CDR3 is made up of 13 amino acids. Germline values: CDR1 SNHLY, CDR2 FYNNEI.

This clonotype was recorded many times. The chain employs TRBV6-1 and TRBJ2-1; D is tentatively TRBD1 or TRBD2 (5 bases each). V lost 7 bases, J lost 2 bases, and 24 bases lay in between. The CDR3 consists of 18 residues. CDR1 is MNHNS and CDR2 is SASEGT in the germline V gene. CDR3 sequence: CASIPGQGLADAYNEQFF. DNA for the CDR3: TGTGCCAGCATCCCGGGCCAGGGCCTAGCAGACGCCTACAATGAGCAGTTCTTC.

In nucleotides, the CDR3 is TGTGCCAGCAGCTCCCGGGGAGGTCAAAGACTGTTTTTT. It yields the protein CASSSRGGQRLFF. The chain is built from TRBV11-2 and TRBJ1-4; D unclear. CDR3 length: 13 amino acids. The germline V gene has CDR1 SGHAT and CDR2 FQNNGV. Trimming took 4 bases from V and 13 from J, leaving 16 bases between them.

This clonotype has ten or more counts. V is TRBV7-3 and J is TRBJ2-1; 7 nucleotides line up with TRBD1. The V gene end was trimmed by 4 bases and the J gene end by 13 bases; junction bases not matched to a gene: 13. In germline, CDR1 is SGHTA, CDR2 FQGTGA. The CDR3 totals 14 residues. CDR3 in DNA: TGTGCCAGCAGCTGGGAAGGACAGGCCAAACATCAGTTCTTC. It translates to CASSWEGQAKHQFF.

This clonotype was seen repeatedly, ten times or more. The chain joins TRBV12-3 or TRBV12-4 to TRBJ2-1; 8 bases agree with TRBD2. The V gene end was trimmed by 5 bases and the J gene end by 4 bases; junction bases not matched to a gene: 7. The CDR3 totals 15 residues. CDR3 amino acids: CASSRPGLEYNEQFF. The CDR3 bases are TGTGCCAGCAGTAGACCGGGACTAGAATACAATGAGCAGTTCTTC.

The table lists this clonotype with many counts. Written as DNA, the CDR3 is TGTGCCAGCAGCTTGGGGAGATCCTACAATGAGCAGTTCTTC. Amino acid sequence: CASSLGRSYNEQFF. The chain employs TRBV5-8 and TRBJ2-1; D unresolved. V was cut by 0 bases and J by 1 base, with 5 bases left in between. Germline V CDR1 and CDR2: SGHTS, YDEGEE. The CDR3 sequence is 14 residues long.

The table lists this clonotype with a few counts. The chain uses TRBV3-1 and TRBJ2-5, with 8 bases lining up with TRBD1. The CDR3 spans 15 residues. Per the germline V gene, CDR1 is LGHDT and CDR2 is YNNKEL (reference sequence). The V gene end was trimmed by 4 bases and the J gene end by 3 bases; junction bases not matched to a gene: 7. CDR3 DNA sequence: TGTGCCAGCAGCCGGTGGGACAGGAGAGAAGAGACCCAGTACTTC. Translation gives CASSRWDRREETQYF.

This rearrangement joins TRBV7-8 to TRBJ2-3; D is perhaps TRBD1 (5 bases). This CDR3 has 16 residues. V lost 5 bases to trimming and J lost 0 bases, with 15 bases between them. Germline values: CDR1 SGHVS, CDR2 FQNEAQ. For the CDR3, the DNA is TGTGCCAGCAGCCCGACCGCGACAGTTAGCACAGATACGCAGTATTTT. Its translation: CASSPTATVSTDTQYF.

The table lists this clonotype with many counts. This rearrangement joins TRBV7-2 to TRBJ1-6; 7 nucleotides align to TRBD1. Looked up from germline, CDR1 is SGHTA and CDR2 is FQGNSA. Unmatched junction bases numbered 5, after V lost 8 bases and J lost 10 bases. The CDR3 has 12 residues. The CDR3 sequence is CASRRGPSPLHF. CDR3 sequence (DNA): TGTGCCAGCCGAAGGGGGCCATCACCCCTCCACTTT.

The chain uses TRBV12-3 or TRBV12-4 and TRBJ2-5; 8 positions match TRBD1. Trimming cost V 5 bases and J 4 bases; bases outside gene matches: 12. CDR3 size: 16 residues. CDR3 loop: CASSRRVTGAGETQYF. CDR3 bases: TGTGCCAGCAGTCGTCGCGTGACAGGGGCAGGAGAGACCCAGTACTTC.

V is TRBV7-9 and J is TRBJ2-7; 12 nucleotides match TRBD2. With V trimmed by 4 bases and J by 5 bases, 9 bases remained unmatched. Germline values: CDR1 SEHNR, CDR2 FQNEAQ (reference sequence). This CDR3 region has 16 residues. The CDR3 bases are TGTGCCAGCAGCTCCCCAGGACTAGCGGGGTCCCACGAGCAGTACTTC. Protein sequence: CASSSPGLAGSHEQYF.

This clonotype occurred many times. The chain links TRBV12-3 or TRBV12-4 to TRBJ2-1; 10 positions agree with TRBD2. V shed 3 bases, J shed 5 bases, and the junction held 13 bases outside the gene matches. This CDR3 spans 18 amino acids. This CDR3 reads CASSFGARASGGNNEQFF. DNA of the CDR3: TGTGCCAGCAGTTTTGGGGCGAGGGCTAGCGGGGGAAACAATGAGCAGTTCTTC.

This clonotype came up many times. The chain uses TRBV18 and TRBJ2-1; 10 bases line up with TRBD1. V lost 3 bases, J lost 2 bases, and 4 bases stayed unmatched. CDR1 KGHSH and CDR2 LQKENI come from the germline V gene. The CDR3 is made up of 16 amino acids. The CDR3 is CASSPVGQGPYNEQFF. The CDR3 nucleotides are TGTGCCAGCTCACCGGTGGGACAGGGGCCCTACAATGAGCAGTTCTTC.

In this sample, this clonotype turned up a few times. The rearrangement joins TRBV14 to TRBJ2-3; 9 bases align to TRBD2. This CDR3 contains 16 residues. The ends lost 3 bases at V and 8 bases at J; junction bases unmatched: 12. Per the germline V gene, CDR1 is SGHDN and CDR2 is FVKESK. This CDR3 reads CASSHNGLAGRVTQYF. In DNA, the CDR3 is TGTGCCAGCAGCCATAACGGGCTAGCGGGACGAGTTACGCAGTATTTT.